Each of the 8 T cell receptor beta chains below was sequenced from the same sample in a study of cytomegalovirus exposure and HLA in healthy donors. Assay used: immunoSEQ multiplex PCR; TCRdb lists only in-frame clones, some missing. The repertoire holds about 330,000 clones, with approximately 90% as singletons. The sequenced material came from PBMCs. These receptors all come from a woman between 18 and 29 years old in good health and CMV-seronegative.

The gene calls are TRBV27 and TRBJ2-7; 12 bases agree with TRBD1. After removal of 4 bases from V and 5 bases from J, the junction contained 12 bases not matched to a gene. The CDR3 is 17 residues long. Germline CDR1 and CDR2: MNHEY and SMNVEV (reference sequence). Here the CDR3 DNA reads TGTGCCAGCAGTTGGCCGAGCTCCGGGACAGGGGGCGACGAGCAGTACTTC. Translating gives CASSWPSSGTGGDEQYF.

The chain has TRBV5-5 and TRBJ2-7; TRBD1 aligns across 10 bases. Germline loops: CDR1 SGHKS, CDR2 YYEKEE (reference sequence). J lost 5 bases, V lost 3 bases, and 8 bases had no gene match. This CDR3 is 15 amino acids long. This CDR3 reads CASSSVTTGGHEQYF. CDR3 DNA: TGTGCCAGCAGCTCCGTAACGACAGGGGGCCACGAGCAGTACTTC.

The rearrangement links TRBV2 to TRBJ1-5; 9 bases match TRBD1. Germline loops: CDR1 SNHLY, CDR2 FYNNEI. The CDR3 totals 15 residues. J was trimmed by 2 bases and V by 1 base; bases with no gene match: 0. CDR3 bases: TGTGCCAGCAGTGAAGGGACAGGGGGCAATCAGCCCCAGCATTTT. Protein: CASSEGTGGNQPQHF. The whole variable domain, remainder taken from reference TRBV2 and TRBJ1-5, is EPEVTQTPSHQVTQMGQEVILRCVPISNHLYFYWYRQILGQKVEFLVSFYNNEISEKSEIFDDQFSVERPDGSNFTLKIRSTKLEDSAMYFCASSEGTGGNQPQHFGDGTRLSIL.

The chain joins TRBV10-3 to TRBJ1-1, with D perhaps matching TRBD1 (6 bases). Germline values: CDR1 ENHRY, CDR2 SYGVKD. This CDR3 region has 15 residues. The ends were cut back, 6 bases at V and 2 bases at J, with 16 bases in the middle. CDR3 region: CAISLQGPSNTEAFF. Here the CDR3 DNA reads TGTGCCATCAGCCTACAGGGCCCCTCAAACACTGAAGCTTTCTTT.

V and J are TRBV23-1 and TRBJ2-2, with 12 bases that match TRBD2. TRBV23-1 is treated as an ORF (open reading frame) with a function not yet certain. V lost 7 bases and J lost 6; bases outside the gene matches: 9. The CDR3 loop spans 16 amino acids. CDR3 nucleotide sequence: TGCGCCAGCAAGAATCTAGCGGGAGGGCCGGCCGGGGAGCTGTTTTTT. It encodes CASKNLAGGPAGELFF.

The rearrangement joins TRBV6-5 to TRBJ1-5, with a weak D call TRBD1 (6 bases). Between the trimmed V and J ends, which lost 2 bases and 3 bases, there was a span of 11 bases. The CDR3 is 15 residues long. CDR1 and CDR2 from the germline V gene are MNHEY and SVGAGI. The CDR3 sequence: CASSYGGGANQPQHF. The CDR3 DNA follows: TGTGCCAGCAGTTACGGTGGGGGGGCCAATCAGCCCCAGCATTTT.

The V gene is TRBV7-9, the J gene TRBJ2-7, with D possibly matching TRBD2 (5 bases). CDR1 is SEHNR, CDR2 FQNEAQ, per germline (reference sequence). CDR3 length: 13 residues. V lost 3 bases to trimming and J lost 7 bases, with 13 bases between them. CDR3 residues: CASSLAGRGEQYF. In nucleotides, the CDR3 is TGTGCCAGCAGCTTGGCAGGCCGGGGAGAGCAGTACTTC. The variable domain in full, completed from reference TRBV7-9 and TRBJ2-7, reads DTGVSQNPRHKITKRGQNVTFRCDPISEHNRLYWYRQTLGQGPEFLTYFQNEAQLEKSRLLSDRFSAERPKGSFSTLEIQRTEQGDSAMYLCASSLAGRGEQYFGPGTRLTVT.

The V call is TRBV6-6, the J call TRBJ2-1; D perhaps matches TRBD2 (5 bases). The CDR3 has 16 amino acids. CDR1 is MNHNY and CDR2 is SVGAGI in the germline V gene (reference sequence). V was trimmed by 2 bases and J by 2 bases, leaving 13 bases between them. As DNA, the CDR3 is TGTGCCAGCAGTTACGGGCTGGGGAGAGCCTACAATGAGCAGTTCTTC. It encodes CASSYGLGRAYNEQFF.